A single sample gave rise to the 10 T cell receptor beta chains below, sequenced in a study of T-cell reconstitution after alpha-beta-depleted transplantation in children. A library of TCRbeta sequences, prepared with unique molecular identifiers, was generated. TCRdb analysed the PCR reads with MiXCR anew, one entry per CDR3 protein. Among hundreds of thousands of distinct CDR3 sequences listed, roughly 13% were seen once. The sample was PBMCs, mostly from graft donor cells, taken 360 days after TCRalphabeta/CD19-depleted stem cell transplant. The origin of the receptors is a male patient younger than 18 who had a stem cell transplant for acute myeloid leukemia, so the T cells may come from the graft donor.

This clonotype was counted a few times. This chain links TRBV11-2 with TRBJ2-7; 13 nucleotides line up with TRBD2. There are 15 residues in the CDR3. CDR1 SGHAT and CDR2 FQNNGV come from the germline V gene. The J segment lost 7 bases and the V segment lost 5 bases, leaving 8 bases of the junction unmatched. The DNA for the CDR3 is TGTGCCAGCAGCCCCGGACTAGCGGGAGTATGGGAGCAGTACTTC. Residues: CASSPGLAGVWEQYF.

The table lists this clonotype with many counts. The V call is TRBV29-1, the J call TRBJ2-2; 15 nucleotides match TRBD2. The CDR3 has 17 residues. CDR1 SQVTM and CDR2 ANQGSEA come from the germline V gene. Trimming cost V 5 bases and J 2 bases; bases outside gene matches: 6. CDR3 nucleotide sequence: TGCAGCGTTCGATGGGGACTAGCGGGGGGAAACACCGGGGAGCTGTTTTTT. Protein product: CSVRWGLAGGNTGELFF.

This rearrangement joins TRBV4-2 to TRBJ2-1, with 16 bases lining up with TRBD2. Germline CDR1 reads LGHNA; CDR2 reads YNFKEQ. V dropped 4 bases and J dropped 4; count of bases not matched to a gene: 19. This CDR3 contains 22 residues. The CDR3 reads CASSPRGQGLAGGPEGYNEQFF. In nucleotides, the CDR3 is TGTGCCAGCAGCCCAAGGGGTCAGGGACTAGCGGGAGGGCCGGAGGGGTACAATGAGCAGTTCTTC.

V gene TRBV5-5 combines with J gene TRBJ2-7; D possibly corresponds to TRBD1 (5 bases). Germline V gene lookup returns CDR1 SGHKS and CDR2 YYEKEE (reference sequence). The CDR3 has 16 amino acids. V lost 0 bases, J lost 7 bases, and 20 bases lay in between. CDR3 in amino acids: CASSLAKGRIRYEQYF. In DNA, the CDR3 is TGTGCCAGCAGCTTGGCCAAGGGGCGAATACGCTATGAGCAGTACTTC. The full variable domain, with the rest looked up from reference TRBV5-5 and TRBJ2-7, is DAGVTQSPTHLIKTRGQQVTLRCSPISGHKSVSWYQQVLGQGPQFIFQYYEKEERGRGNFPDRFSARQFPNYSSELNVNALLLGDSALYLCASSLAKGRIRYEQYFGPGTRLTVT.

CDR3: CASSLTDSYNEQFF. DNA for the CDR3: TGTGCCAGCAGCTTAACAGACTCCTACAATGAGCAGTTCTTC. V usage is TRBV7-9 and J usage is TRBJ2-1; D gene uncertain. Germline CDR1 and CDR2: SEHNR and FQNEAQ (reference sequence). V lost 2 bases to trimming and J lost 0 bases, with 5 bases between them. The CDR3 is 14 amino acids.

The chain links TRBV12-3 or TRBV12-4 to TRBJ2-3; 10 nucleotides agree with TRBD1. The ends lost 5 bases at V and 3 bases at J; junction bases unmatched: 8. The CDR3 is 16 amino acids. CDR3 sequence (DNA): TGTGCCAGCAGTGACCGGGACAGGGGCGTAACAGATACGCAGTATTTT. Translated, it gives CASSDRDRGVTDTQYF.

This clonotype has more than one count but fewer than ten. This chain joins TRBV6-1 and TRBJ2-7, with TRBD2 identical over 13 bases. The J segment lost 6 bases and the V segment lost 11 bases, leaving 7 bases of the junction unmatched. The CDR3 length is 13 residues. Germline CDR1 is MNHNS and CDR2 is SASEGT. The CDR3 DNA reads TGTGCCGCCGGGACTAGCGGGACTGGCGAGCAGTACTTC. Its translation is CAAGTSGTGEQYF.

There are many counts of this clonotype. The DNA of the CDR3 is TGTGCCAGCAGCCCCACTAGCGGGGTCTCCTACAATGAGCAGTTCTTC. Protein sequence: CASSPTSGVSYNEQFF. This chain uses TRBV7-9 with TRBJ2-1; the match to TRBD2 covers 10 bases. The CDR3 runs 16 residues. The trim removed 5 bases at V and 0 bases at J, leaving 4 bases unmatched. Germline V gene lookup returns CDR1 SEHNR and CDR2 FQNEAQ (reference sequence). Full variable domain (remainder filled in from reference TRBV7-9 and TRBJ2-1): DTGVSQNPRHKITKRGQNVTFRCDPISEHNRLYWYRQTLGQGPEFLTYFQNEAQLEKSRLLSDRFSAERPKGSFSTLEIQRTEQGDSAMYLCASSPTSGVSYNEQFFGPGTRLTVL.

The genes are TRBV5-4 and TRBJ2-7; 14 bases line up with TRBD2. Germline V lookup: CDR1 SGHNT, CDR2 YYREEE (reference sequence). The trim removed 5 bases at V and 3 bases at J, leaving 10 bases unmatched. This CDR3 has 17 amino acids. The CDR3 bases are TGTGCCAGCAGTTTGAGAGGGACTAGCGGGGGATACTACGAGCAGTACTTC. Translated, it gives CASSLRGTSGGYYEQYF.

This clonotype was seen ten or more times. The V gene is TRBV29-1, the J gene TRBJ1-5; no clear D. V lost 8 bases, J lost 2 bases, and 16 bases lay in between. The CDR3 sequence is 14 residues long. Germline V lookup: CDR1 SQVTM, CDR2 ANQGSEA. In DNA form, the CDR3 reads TGCAGCCCCCTCTATATCGGAGGCAATCAGCCCCAGCATTTT. This translates into CSPLYIGGNQPQHF.